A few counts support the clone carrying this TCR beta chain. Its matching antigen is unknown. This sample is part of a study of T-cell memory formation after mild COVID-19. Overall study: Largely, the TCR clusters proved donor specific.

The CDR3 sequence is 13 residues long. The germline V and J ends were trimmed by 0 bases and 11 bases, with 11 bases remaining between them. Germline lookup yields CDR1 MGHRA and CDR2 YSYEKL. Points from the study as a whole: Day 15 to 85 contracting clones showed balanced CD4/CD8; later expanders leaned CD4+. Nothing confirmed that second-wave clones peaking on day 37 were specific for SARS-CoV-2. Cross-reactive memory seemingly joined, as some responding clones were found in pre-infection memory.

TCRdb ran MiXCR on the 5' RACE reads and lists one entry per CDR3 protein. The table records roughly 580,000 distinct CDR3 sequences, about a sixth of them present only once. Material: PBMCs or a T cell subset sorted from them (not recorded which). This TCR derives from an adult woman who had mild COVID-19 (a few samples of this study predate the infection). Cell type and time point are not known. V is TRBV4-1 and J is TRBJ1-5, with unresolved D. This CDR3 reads CASSQDPQSAQHF. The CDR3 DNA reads TGCGCCAGCAGCCAAGATCCCCAGTCGGCCCAGCATTTT.